A single sample is the source of the 17 T cell receptor beta chains below, sequenced in a study of vaccination effects on CD4 cells after COVID-19. No antigen is known for these receptors. Expansion of antigen-specific CD4+ T cells with viral peptide pools was carried out by the ViraFEST assay before sequencing. Culture lasted about ten days before CD4+ T cell isolation. According to PCR results, the person was infected with SARS-CoV-2 between March and December 2020. Method: immunoSEQ multiplex PCR; TCRdb's copy keeps in-frame clones and lacks some. This table holds 40,000 or so clones, 75% found once. The input for sequencing was CD4+ T cells from PBMCs cultured with a peptide pool, taken before COVID-19 vaccination. These receptors came from a human donor who had a prior SARS-CoV-2 infection.

The rearrangement links TRBV16 to TRBJ2-7; D is ambiguous. This CDR3 spans 13 amino acids. V was cut by 4 bases and J by 6 bases, with 13 bases left in between. CDR1 is KGHSY and CDR2 is FQNENV in the germline V gene. CDR3 sequence reads: CASSPAVGPEQYF. The CDR3 nucleotides are TGTGCCAGCAGCCCCGCAGTGGGTCCCGAGCAGTACTTC.

The chain carries TRBV3-1 (or the pseudogene TRBV3-2) and TRBJ2-1; unclear D gene. From germline, CDR1 is LGHDT and CDR2 YNNKEL (reference sequence). Trimming cost V 1 base and J 10 bases, with 8 bases left between them. The CDR3 is 12 amino acids. CDR3 bases: TGTGCCAGCAGCCAAGTCGCCAGGGAGCAGTTCTTC. Translating gives CASSQVAREQFF.

With regard to this clone: Other DNA variants within this sample encode the same CDR3. This chain joins TRBV5-1 and TRBJ1-1; no clear D gene. The CDR3 has 13 amino acids. Germline values: CDR1 SGHRS, CDR2 YFSETQ. With 3 bases removed from V and 1 base from J, the gap between germline ends came to 7 bases. CDR3 residues: CASSSQGNTEAFF. The CDR3 DNA reads as TGCGCCAGCAGCTCGCAAGGGAACACTGAAGCTTTCTTT.

The chain combines TRBV3-1 (or the pseudogene TRBV3-2) with TRBJ2-6; D is perhaps TRBD1 or TRBD2 (5 bases each). V gave up 3 bases and J gave up 1 base, with 16 bases separating them. In germline, CDR1 is LGHDT, CDR2 YNNKEL (reference sequence). The CDR3 extends over 18 amino acids. The CDR3 DNA is TGTGCCAGCAGCCAGTACGGGGCTCCCACTTCTGGGGCCAACGTCCTGACTTTC. As protein: CASSQYGAPTSGANVLTF.

The chain combines TRBV7-9 with TRBJ1-1, with a weak D call TRBD1 (5 bases). The V gene lost 1 base and the J gene lost 4 bases, with 10 bases spanning the gap. Germline V gives CDR1 SEHNR, CDR2 FQNEAQ (reference sequence). The CDR3 contains 14 residues. CDR3 region: CASSLVGTFTEAFF. The CDR3 DNA reads TGTGCCAGCAGCTTAGTTGGGACCTTCACTGAAGCTTTCTTT.

The chain recombines TRBV2 with TRBJ2-4; 7 nucleotides agree with TRBD2. The CDR3 loop spans 18 amino acids. Germline V CDR1 and CDR2: SNHLY, FYNNEI. The V gene end was trimmed by 2 bases and the J gene end by 6 bases; junction bases not matched to a gene: 16. Here the CDR3 reads CASSERLGFAGEGNIQYF. DNA for the CDR3: TGTGCCAGCAGTGAAAGGTTGGGGTTCGCGGGAGAGGGAAACATTCAGTACTTC.

The rearrangement links TRBV19 to TRBJ1-5; unclear D gene. The germline V gene has CDR1 LNHDA and CDR2 SQIVND (reference sequence). The V gene lost 5 bases and the J gene lost 3 bases, with 8 bases spanning the gap. CDR3 size: 13 residues. The chain's CDR3 is CASSPRANQPQHF. In DNA, the CDR3 is TGTGCCAGTAGTCCGCGGGCCAATCAGCCCCAGCATTTT.

The chain carries TRBV6-5 and TRBJ1-1, with TRBD1 matching over 9 bases. CDR3 length: 14 amino acids. Per the germline V gene, CDR1 is MNHEY and CDR2 is SVGAGI. V was pared by 6 bases and J by 11 bases, with 13 bases of the junction left unmatched. The CDR3 DNA reads as TGTGCCAGCAGCACCGGGACAGGGACCATCGGGGCTTTCTTT. Translated, it gives CASSTGTGTIGAFF.

This clone has just a few counts. The chain combines TRBV6-5 with TRBJ1-3; D is unresolved. The V end was cut by 5 bases, the J end by 1 base, with 12 bases between. CDR3 length: 15 residues. CDR1 and CDR2 (germline): MNHEY, SVGAGI. This chain's CDR3 is CASSPPAGSGNTIYF. For the CDR3, the DNA is TGTGCCAGCAGTCCCCCCGCTGGGTCTGGAAACACCATATATTTT.

The V gene is TRBV4-3, the J gene TRBJ2-1; D may be TRBD2 (5 bases). With 2 bases removed from V and 6 bases from J, the gap between germline ends came to 17 bases. The CDR3 length is 16 residues. CDR1 is LGHNA and CDR2 is YSLEER in the germline V gene. CDR3 DNA sequence: TGCGCCAGCAGCCAAACAAATCATGGACTCTTCAATGAGCAGTTCTTC. Its translation: CASSQTNHGLFNEQFF.

V usage is TRBV21-1 and J usage is TRBJ1-2; TRBD1 is the table's D call and was not checked against the DNA. TRBV21-1 is noted as a pseudogene. The CDR3 is 13 amino acids. CDR3 amino acids: CASSNKGHGSYTF. The DNA for the CDR3 is TGTGCCAGCAGCAATAAAGGACATGGAAGCTACACCTTC.

In nucleotides, the CDR3 is TGTGCCAGTAGTAGGGACGGACGCATGAACTATGGCTACACCTTC. It encodes CASSRDGRMNYGYTF. This chain links TRBV19 with TRBJ1-2; D perhaps matches TRBD1 (5 bases). Germline CDR1 is LNHDA and CDR2 is SQIVND (reference sequence). The V end lost 4 bases, the J end lost 2 bases, and 14 bases lay between the germline ends. The CDR3 length is 15 residues.

The chain joins TRBV4-2 to TRBJ1-4; possible D gene TRBD1, 5 bases. Deletions cut 1 base from V and 8 bases from J, with 20 bases between. CDR1 LGHNA and CDR2 YNFKEQ come from the germline V gene. The CDR3 contains 17 residues. CDR3 loop: CASSQGFGGGREEKLFF. The CDR3, as DNA: TGTGCCAGCAGCCAAGGCTTCGGGGGGGGTCGGGAGGAAAAACTGTTTTTT.

The V and J genes are TRBV15 and TRBJ1-5; no reliable D call. The CDR3 covers 14 residues. CDR1 and CDR2 (germline): LNHNV, YYDKDF (reference sequence). With 0 bases removed from V and 4 bases from J, the gap between germline ends came to 7 bases. The CDR3 nucleotides read TGTGCCACCAGCAGAGATACGGGGAATCAGCCCCAGCATTTT. It translates to CATSRDTGNQPQHF.

V and J are TRBV7-2 and TRBJ2-7; TRBD2 matches at 12 bases. Germline values: CDR1 SGHTA, CDR2 FQGNSA. The CDR3 consists of 12 residues. V shed 5 bases, J shed 11 bases, and the junction held 4 bases outside the gene matches. Here the CDR3 DNA reads TGTGCCAGCAGCCAGGCTAGCGGGAGGGAGTACTTC. Protein: CASSQASGREYF.

V and J are TRBV7-6 and TRBJ2-7, with D perhaps TRBD2 (6 bases). With 5 bases removed from V and 7 bases from J, the gap between germline ends came to 15 bases. The CDR3 covers 13 residues. Germline V gene data show CDR1 as SGHVS and CDR2 as FNYEAQ. The CDR3 DNA reads TGTGCCAGCAGCGCCCAAGAGGCGGGGGAGCAGTACTTC. It translates to CASSAQEAGEQYF.

This clone has a single count. V usage is TRBV11-3 and J usage is TRBJ2-3; D gene ambiguous. This CDR3 region has 13 residues. Germline V gene sequence: CDR1 SGHNT, CDR2 YENEEA. The germline V and J ends were trimmed by 5 bases and 4 bases, with 10 bases remaining between them. The CDR3 is CASSPFGADTQYF. CDR3 in DNA: TGTGCCAGCAGCCCGTTTGGCGCAGATACGCAGTATTTT.